These 7 T cell receptor beta chains came from one sample sequenced in a study of T cells after yellow fever vaccination. One entry per CDR3 protein, called by TCRdb with MiXCR from the 5' RACE reads. The data show more than 90,000 distinct CDR3 sequences, roughly 8.9% seen once. The starting material was CD8+ T cells sorted from PBMCs, obtained 45 days after the yellow fever booster vaccination. The origin of the receptors is a man younger than 45 who received the YFV17D yellow fever vaccine.

The sample holds many counts of this clonotype. V and J are TRBV12-3 or TRBV12-4 and TRBJ2-7; D is undetermined. This CDR3 contains 10 residues. Trimming removed 8 bases from V and 5 bases from J, with 7 bases in between. As DNA, the CDR3 is TGTGCCAGCTACGGCGACGAGCAGTACTTC. Its translation is CASYGDEQYF.

This clonotype appeared many times. The rearrangement uses TRBV28 and TRBJ2-1, with 8 positions matching TRBD1. Looked up from germline, CDR1 is MDHEN and CDR2 is SYDVKM. The CDR3 consists of 15 residues. V was clipped by 7 bases and J by 4 bases; unmatched bases: 9. This chain's CDR3 is CASITRTGLYNEQFF. The CDR3 DNA is TGTGCCAGCATCACTCGGACAGGGCTATACAATGAGCAGTTCTTC.

This clonotype was counted many times. This chain links TRBV15 with TRBJ2-5, with a weak D call TRBD1 (6 bases). V shed 5 bases and J shed 5 bases, with 15 bases lying between them. Germline CDR1 LNHNV, CDR2 YYDKDF (reference sequence). The length of the CDR3 is 14 residues. The CDR3 loop is CATSGTGSWETQYF. The CDR3 coding sequence is TGTGCCACCAGCGGCACAGGGTCCTGGGAGACCCAGTACTTC.

Many counts were recorded for this clonotype. This CDR3 reads CASGSGRPYNSPLHF. The CDR3 DNA is TGTGCCAGCGGCTCGGGACGGCCCTATAATTCACCCCTCCACTTT. The V call is TRBV5-6, the J call TRBJ1-6; perhaps TRBD1 as D (5 bases). This CDR3 contains 15 residues. Trimming stripped 7 bases from V and 2 bases from J, with 13 bases between. Per germline, CDR1 SGHDT and CDR2 YYEEEE.

This clonotype was detected ten times or more. CDR3 protein: CASSIIPSTEAFF. CDR3 bases: TGTGCCAGTAGTATTATTCCTTCCACTGAAGCTTTCTTT. The chain carries TRBV19 and TRBJ1-1; no firm D call. V was pared by 3 bases and J by 4 bases, with 9 bases between. CDR3 length: 13 amino acids. Germline assignment: CDR1 LNHDA and CDR2 SQIVND (reference sequence).

There are many counts of this clonotype. This chain joins TRBV4-2 and TRBJ2-5; 10 bases align to TRBD2. This CDR3 contains 15 residues. CDR1 and CDR2 from the germline V gene are LGHNA and YNFKEQ. Trimming at V came to 0 bases and at J to 4 bases, leaving 2 bases not matched to a gene. CDR3 residues: CASSQDEREGETQYF. CDR3 in DNA: TGTGCCAGCAGCCAAGATGAGCGGGAGGGAGAGACCCAGTACTTC.

This chain joins TRBV19 and TRBJ1-2; no clear D gene. Per germline, CDR1 LNHDA and CDR2 SQIVND (reference sequence). Trimming pared 7 bases from V and 4 bases from J, leaving 13 bases between. The CDR3 loop spans 13 amino acids. CDR3 DNA: TGTGCCAGTACGACAAGGACTTTCTATGGCTACACCTTC. Translation gives CASTTRTFYGYTF.